The 15 T cell receptor beta chains given below trace back to one sample, sequenced in a study of early T cells in non-severe SARS-CoV-2 infection. TCRdb used MiXCR to reprocess the 5' RACE reads, holding one entry per CDR3 protein. Found here are approximately 26,000 distinct CDR3 sequences, 4.4% of them singletons; the top ten hold 9.5% to 12%. The source material was whole blood. The receptor set was obtained from an adult who was a healthcare worker with PCR-confirmed SARS-CoV-2 infection or an uninfected control (not recorded which).

The V gene is TRBV7-8, the J gene TRBJ2-7; 8 bases agree with TRBD2. The germline CDR1 and CDR2 sequences are SGHVS and FQNEAQ. J lost 4 bases, V lost 0 bases, and 14 bases had no gene match. The CDR3 length is 18 residues. CDR3 sequence reads: CASSLARAGAYTLYEQYF. CDR3 nucleotide sequence: TGTGCCAGCAGCTTAGCCCGAGCGGGAGCATATACGTTGTACGAGCAGTACTTC. The entire variable domain, with the rest obtained from reference TRBV7-8 and TRBJ2-7, is as follows: GAGVSQSPRYKVAKRGQDVALRCDPISGHVSLFWYQQALGQGPEFLTYFQNEAQLDKSGLPSDRFFAERPEGSVSTLKIQRTQQEDSAVYLCASSLARAGAYTLYEQYFGPGTRLTVT.

This clonotype was seen many times. The chain recombines TRBV7-9 with TRBJ2-1; the D is unclear. The V gene lost 5 bases and the J gene lost 7 bases, with 6 bases spanning the gap. Germline CDR1 reads SEHNR; CDR2 reads FQNEAQ (reference sequence). The CDR3 consists of 11 residues. DNA for the CDR3: TGTGCCAGCAGCCCTTTTAATGAGCAGTTCTTC. Protein sequence: CASSPFNEQFF.

The chain is built from TRBV7-2 and TRBJ2-5, with 9 bases matching TRBD1. The CDR3 length is 15 residues. Germline CDR1 and CDR2: SGHTA and FQGNSA. The trim removed 1 base at V and 6 bases at J, leaving 6 bases unmatched. This CDR3 is CASSLGGQGSKTQYF. CDR3 nucleotides: TGTGCCAGCAGCTTAGGTGGACAGGGGTCGAAGACCCAGTACTTC.

The chain recombines TRBV4-3 with TRBJ1-1; D unclear. V gave up 0 bases and J gave up 1 base, with 9 bases separating them. The CDR3 sequence is 15 residues long. Germline V gene data show CDR1 as LGHNA and CDR2 as YSLEER. The CDR3 reads CASSQDRSQNTEAFF. Here the CDR3 DNA reads TGCGCCAGCAGCCAAGATAGAAGTCAGAACACTGAAGCTTTCTTT.

This clonotype was observed a handful of times. The chain employs TRBV7-6 and TRBJ2-1; no firm D call. The germline V and J ends were trimmed by 0 bases and 0 bases, with 6 bases remaining between them. This CDR3 is 15 amino acids long. CDR1 and CDR2 (germline): SGHVS, FNYEAQ. For the CDR3, the DNA is TGTGCCAGCAGCTTAGCAGCAGGCTCCTACAATGAGCAGTTCTTC. Translation gives CASSLAAGSYNEQFF. Using reference TRBV7-6 and TRBJ2-1 for the parts outside the CDR3, the full variable domain is GAGVSQSPRYKVTKRGQDVALRCDPISGHVSLYWYRQALGQGPEFLTYFNYEAQQDKSGLPNDRFSAERPEGSISTLTIQRTEQRDSAMYRCASSLAAGSYNEQFFGPGTRLTVL.

This clonotype has only a few counts. The V call is TRBV10-3, the J call TRBJ2-4; D not certain. This CDR3 is built from 15 residues. The V end lost 3 bases, the J end lost 2 bases, and 11 bases lay between the germline ends. CDR1 is ENHRY, CDR2 SYGVKD, per germline. The CDR3 coding sequence is TGTGCCATCAGTGAAGTCGGCAGCTCCAAAAACATTCAGTACTTC. This gives the protein CAISEVGSSKNIQYF.

This clonotype was seen at least ten times. V is TRBV27 and J is TRBJ2-5; no clear D gene. CDR1 is MNHEY, CDR2 SMNVEV, per germline (reference sequence). Trimming took off 8 bases at V and 1 base at J, with 17 bases between the two ends. The CDR3 runs 15 residues. The CDR3 coding sequence is TGTGCCAGCGGTTACCGGGCAGGATCCCAAGAGACCCAGTACTTC. It yields the protein CASGYRAGSQETQYF.

At least ten counts were recorded for this clonotype. The rearrangement joins TRBV15 to TRBJ2-1, with a possible D match to TRBD2 (6 bases). This CDR3 contains 12 residues. Between the trimmed V and J ends, which lost 5 bases and 9 bases, there was a span of 11 bases. Germline CDR1 is LNHNV and CDR2 is YYDKDF (reference sequence). The CDR3 protein is CATSGGTGEQFF. As DNA, the CDR3 is TGTGCCACCAGCGGGGGGACGGGTGAGCAGTTCTTC. The entire variable domain, with the rest obtained from reference TRBV15 and TRBJ2-1, is as follows: DAMVIQNPRYQVTQFGKPVTLSCSQTLNHNVMYWYQQKSSQAPKLLFHYYDKDFNNEADTPDNFQSRRPNTSFCFLDIRSPGLGDTAMYLCATSGGTGEQFFGPGTRLTVL.

This clonotype was seen ten or more times. This rearrangement joins TRBV5-1 to TRBJ2-3; D not certain. V lost 0 bases, J lost 2 bases, and 4 bases lay in between. CDR1 is SGHRS and CDR2 is YFSETQ in the germline V gene. The CDR3 extends over 13 amino acids. CDR3 residues: CASSLGLTDTQYF. The CDR3 bases are TGCGCCAGCAGCTTGGGCCTCACAGATACGCAGTATTTT.

This clonotype came up a few times. The chain joins TRBV9 to TRBJ2-2; no reliable D call. The V end was cut by 4 bases, the J end by 0 bases, with 7 bases between. Germline CDR1 and CDR2: SGDLS and YYNGEE. CDR3 size: 14 residues. CDR3 DNA: TGTGCCAGCAGCCCCCGAACGAACACCGGGGAGCTGTTTTTT. It is translated as CASSPRTNTGELFF. The full variable domain, its missing parts supplied by reference TRBV9 and TRBJ2-2, is DSGVTQTPKHLITATGQRVTLRCSPRSGDLSVYWYQQSLDQGLQFLIQYYNGEERAKGNILERFSAQQFPDLHSELNLSSLELGDSALYFCASSPRTNTGELFFGEGSRLTVL.

Sample share makes this clonotype medium-sized. The chain links TRBV28 to TRBJ2-6; D gene uncertain. Per germline, CDR1 MDHEN and CDR2 SYDVKM. CDR3 length equals 15 residues. V was cut by 8 bases and J by 0 bases, with 11 bases left in between. As DNA, the CDR3 is TGTGCCAGCTCGTTTGGTAACTCTGGGGCCAACGTCCTGACTTTC. Its protein product is CASSFGNSGANVLTF.

Many counts were recorded for this clonotype. Here the CDR3 DNA reads TGCAGCGTTGAAGCGGGAGGCACAGATACGCAGTATTTT. Residues: CSVEAGGTDTQYF. This sequence joins TRBV29-1 and TRBJ2-3; possibly TRBD2 for D (6 bases). The V and J ends lost 1 base and 1 base respectively, with 6 bases between them. Germline V gene lookup returns CDR1 SQVTM and CDR2 ANQGSEA. This CDR3 region has 13 residues.

The table lists this clonotype with many counts. The chain links TRBV5-1 to TRBJ1-2, with a possible D match to TRBD1 (6 bases). The germline gives CDR1 SGHRS, CDR2 YFSETQ. V gave up 4 bases and J gave up 7 bases, with 14 bases separating them. This CDR3 contains 13 residues. The CDR3 bases are TGCGCCAGCAGCGCAGGGGATGTAGGTGGCTACACCTTC. As protein: CASSAGDVGGYTF.

The chain carries TRBV18 and TRBJ2-7, with D perhaps matching TRBD1 (6 bases). CDR3 size: 14 residues. V was shortened by 6 bases and J by 3 bases, with 15 bases between the two germline ends. Germline V gene lookup returns CDR1 KGHSH and CDR2 LQKENI. This CDR3 is CASSLIGTYYEQYF. The CDR3 bases are TGTGCCAGCTCCCTCATTGGGACATACTACGAGCAGTACTTC.

This clonotype was found many times. This rearrangement joins TRBV24-1 to TRBJ1-5; TRBD1 might be the D (6 bases). The germline V gene has CDR1 KGHDR and CDR2 SFDVKD. This CDR3 has 14 amino acids. Trimming removed 7 bases at V and 3 bases at J, with 12 bases between. Written as DNA, the CDR3 is TGTGCCACCAGCACGACAGGCATCAATCAGCCCCAGCATTTT. Its translation is CATSTTGINQPQHF.